The 3 T cell receptor beta chains below were found in one sample sequenced in a study of cytomegalovirus exposure and HLA in healthy donors. Using immunoSEQ multiplex PCR, the repertoire was profiled, and TCRdb retains in-frame clones only, with some absent. This sample has some 120,000 clones, with 85% to 90% found just once. Source material: PBMCs. These receptors were collected from a man aged 30 to 45 in good health and CMV-seronegative.

The rearrangement joins TRBV19 to TRBJ2-1; maybe TRBD1 (6 bases). V gave up 5 bases and J gave up 0 bases, with 11 bases separating them. Germline-derived CDR1 and CDR2 are LNHDA and SQIVND (reference sequence). The CDR3 runs 15 residues. The CDR3 is CASSRTAYSYNEQFF. CDR3 nucleotides: TGTGCCAGTAGTCGGACAGCTTACTCCTACAATGAGCAGTTCTTC.

V gene TRBV7-9 combines with J gene TRBJ1-4; no clear D. This CDR3 region has 17 residues. Germline values: CDR1 SEHNR, CDR2 FQNEAQ (reference sequence). Trimming stripped 2 bases from V and 6 bases from J, with 19 bases between. The CDR3 region has the DNA TGTGCCAGCAGCTTATCCCCCGCGAAGGGAGGAGATGAAAAACTGTTTTTT. This sequence encodes CASSLSPAKGGDEKLFF.

This clone has a single count. This CDR3 reads CASSQDRGQGLRGGNTIYF. Written as DNA, the CDR3 is TGCGCCAGCAGCCAAGATCGGGGACAGGGCCTTCGGGGGGGAAACACCATATATTTT. V gene TRBV4-1 combines with J gene TRBJ1-3; TRBD1 aligns across 9 bases. Germline V gene data show CDR1 as MGHRA and CDR2 as YSYEKL. Trimming cost V 0 bases and J 4 bases; bases outside gene matches: 13. The length of the CDR3 is 19 residues.